This TCR beta chain was sequenced during a study of blood T cell repertoires in COVID-19. Study overall: Collection of acute and convalescent COVID-19 samples took place in the United States, Italy and Spain. T cells, B-cell-depleted T cells, or PBMCs provided the cDNA or gDNA that served as material.

The CDR3 covers 15 residues. V was pared by 6 bases and J by 2 bases, with 14 bases between. CDR1 KGHSH and CDR2 LQKENI come from the germline V gene. Generated by immunoSEQ multiplex PCR, the TCRdb table keeps only in-frame clones and is missing some. Of 50,000 to 75,000 clones listed, roughly 87% are singletons. Sequences were obtained from peripheral blood. The chain recombines TRBV18 with TRBJ2-1; D gene uncertain. This sequence originates from a man older than 75 in a cohort sampled during active COVID-19. The CDR3 sequence is CASSPQWLAYNEQFF. DNA of the CDR3: TGTGCCAGCTCCCCTCAATGGTTAGCCTACAATGAGCAGTTCTTC.